This T cell receptor beta chain was sequenced in a study of CD8 T cells in ankylosing spondylitis. General study results and limits: As for the disease-linked clones, they showed a CD8+ phenotype and occurred at relatively low frequencies in peripheral blood.

With regard to this clonotype: No antigen is known for it.

CDR1 is LNHDA and CDR2 is SQIVND in the germline V gene (reference sequence). Trimming shortened V by 3 bases and J by 2 bases, and 11 bases separated the two germline ends. The CDR3 extends over 14 amino acids. Molecular-barcoded quantitative 5'-RACE produced these TCR beta libraries. TCRdb used MiXCR to reprocess the 5' RACE reads, holding one entry per CDR3 protein. The sample records some 340,000 distinct CDR3 sequences, roughly 15% being singletons. The sequenced material came from blood, either unsorted or a sorted T cell fraction (not recorded which). The V gene is TRBV19, the J gene TRBJ2-7, with D perhaps given as TRBD1 or TRBD2 (5 bases each). The receptor comes from a male donor with ankylosing spondylitis or in good health (not recorded which). CDR3 residues: CASSIGAGPYEQYF. CDR3 in DNA: TGTGCCAGTAGTATCGGGGCCGGACCCTACGAGCAGTACTTC.